The TCR gamma chain described here comes from a study of Vδ1+ human thymocytes. This clone was seen once. Its antigen is unknown. RNA was extracted from the cells and then reverse transcribed. The CDR3 regions were amplified by multiplex PCR from V-gene primers to a constant-region primer. TCRdb re-analyzed the multiplex PCR reads via CATT. The table has approximately 40,000 gamma-chain clones, roughly 21% seen once. Vdelta1+ thymocyte sorts reached between about 97% and 99.6% purity. Trimming took 4 bases from V and 11 from J; bases not matched to a gene: 5. From germline, CDR1 is VENAVY and CDR2 YDSYNSRV. The CDR3 runs to 10 residues. Overall study findings and caveats: Despite high sort purity, 20% to 25% of thymic T cell receptor delta sequences were Vdelta2. Donors shared many TRG clonotypes but few TRD clonotypes. Thymic TRG and TRD repertoires appeared highly polyclonal, with Gaussian CDR3 length distributions.

The J gene is TRGJ1 or TRGJ2, the V gene TRGV8. Sequences were obtained from Vdelta1+ gamma-delta thymocytes from the thymus. Subset described: FACS-sorted CD3+ TCRalphabeta- TCRVdelta1+ TCRVdelta2- thymocytes. The clonotype comes from a girl less than two years old who had congenital heart surgery. In nucleotides, the CDR3 is TGTGCCACCTGGGAAAAGGAGAAACTCTTT. Its translation is CATWEKEKLF.